This T cell receptor beta chain was sequenced during a study of T cells in Graves' hyperthyroidism and ophthalmopathy. Study-wide points: Progression to ophthalmopathy was predicted a median of approximately 6.4 months early. Most thyroid clonotypes expanded above 0.001 were also detected in blood. The authors' 13 V-J model separated ophthalmopathy from stable hyperthyroidism.

As to this clonotype: Its cognate antigen is unknown.

What was amplified from RNA transcripts were TCR beta CDR3 regions. The HTBI primer set drove a first-round RT-PCR of the TCR CDR3. TCRdb called the multiplex PCR reads again in MiXCR, with one record for every CDR3 protein. The sample consists of hundreds of thousands of distinct CDR3 sequences, just under 45% of them appearing once. The CDR3 runs to 12 residues. Deletions cut 5 bases from V and 4 bases from J, with 9 bases between. Germline lookup yields CDR1 SQVTM and CDR2 ANQGSEA. Lactation, pregnancy, other autoimmune disease or uncontrolled infection excluded patients. Sequencing was carried out using peripheral blood or thyroid tissue (not recorded which). The gene calls are TRBV29-1 and TRBJ1-3; D is undetermined. The TCR comes from an adult man with Graves' disease, either hyperthyroidism or ophthalmopathy (not recorded which). The CDR3 DNA is TGCAGCGTTACTAGCGGGGGAAACACCATATATTTT. Protein product: CSVTSGGNTIYF.